The 9 T cell receptor beta chains given below trace back to one sample, sequenced in a study of shared clonotypes between healthy human individuals. The table came from immunoSEQ multiplex PCR; TCRdb's copy has only in-frame clones and leaves some out. Of about 1.1 million clones in the sample, 77% were seen once. Sequenced: memory CD4+ T cells from PBMCs. Sample subset: CD45RA-negative fraction. The source of these receptors is a man between 18 and 29 years old in good health. Some clones in this sample may be carry-over from other donors' samples.

Points on this clone: The junction shows a germline mismatch at one end, possibly a read error. The chain links TRBV27 to TRBJ2-3; TRBD1 aligns across 7 bases. The CDR3 length is 14 residues. Per germline, CDR1 MNHEY and CDR2 SMNVEV (reference sequence). CDR3 nucleotides: TGTGCCAGCAGTAAACAGGGGCCCGCTGATATGCAGTATTTT. It yields the protein CASSKQGPADMQYF.

The CDR3 coding sequence is TGTGCCAGCAGTGAAAACTCGGTCAACACCGGGGAGCTGTTTTTT. It is translated as CASSENSVNTGELFF. The V and J genes are TRBV6-1 and TRBJ2-2; D unresolved. This CDR3 contains 15 residues. The germline CDR1 and CDR2 sequences are MNHNS and SASEGT. V was trimmed by 2 bases and J by 2 bases, leaving 9 bases between them.

The chain has TRBV7-2 and TRBJ1-4; 9 bases map to TRBD1. V shed 4 bases and J 5 bases; nucleotides not matched to a gene: 2. The germline V gene has CDR1 SGHTA and CDR2 FQGNSA. This CDR3 is 14 amino acids long. CDR3 DNA: TGTGCCAGCAGCTCGACAGGGGGGAATGAAAAACTGTTTTTT. Translation gives CASSSTGGNEKLFF.

The chain links TRBV5-1 to TRBJ2-3; D is possibly TRBD2 (5 bases). The germline V and J ends were trimmed by 4 bases and 1 base, with 16 bases remaining between them. This CDR3 has 16 residues. The germline V gene has CDR1 SGHRS and CDR2 YFSETQ. The CDR3 loop reads CASSPGEHSGTDTQYF. In nucleotides, the CDR3 is TGCGCCAGCAGCCCCGGGGAGCATAGCGGCACAGATACGCAGTATTTT. Combining the CDR3 with reference TRBV5-1 and TRBJ2-3 gives the whole variable domain KAGVTQTPRYLIKTRGQQVTLSCSPISGHRSVSWYQQTPGQGLQFLFEYFSETQRNKGNFPGRFSGRQFSNSRSEMNVSTLELGDSALYLCASSPGEHSGTDTQYFGPGTRLTVL.

J is TRBJ2-7 and V is TRBV11-2; a possible D gene is TRBD2 (6 bases). Trimming removed 7 bases at V and 0 bases at J, with 19 bases between. This CDR3 has 16 residues. Germline V gene lookup returns CDR1 SGHAT and CDR2 FQNNGV. The CDR3, as DNA: TGTGCCAGCACCCCATCGTTTAGCGGTAGCTCCTACGAGCAGTACTTC. Its protein is CASTPSFSGSSYEQYF.

This clone came up a few times. V gene TRBV4-1 combines with J gene TRBJ1-1; D might be TRBD1 (6 bases). This CDR3 is built from 13 residues. Trimming pared 6 bases from V and 10 bases from J, leaving 18 bases between. Germline-derived CDR1 and CDR2 are MGHRA and YSYEKL. DNA for the CDR3: TGCGCCAGCAGTCCAGGGGTACCCGCAGGAGCTTTCTTT. This encodes CASSPGVPAGAFF.

The genes are TRBV28 and TRBJ1-3; tentative D call: TRBD1 (5 bases). The CDR3 is 16 amino acids. Trimming removed 5 bases at V and 3 bases at J, with 17 bases between. Germline CDR1 and CDR2: MDHEN and SYDVKM. The CDR3 nucleotides read TGTGCCAGCAGTCCCCTTGGGGCAGGGTTTGGAAACACCATATATTTT. Protein product: CASSPLGAGFGNTIYF.

The chain uses TRBV30 and TRBJ2-2; no clear D. The CDR3 has 14 amino acids. V lost 2 bases and J lost 0, with 7 bases in between. The V gene's germline CDR1 is GTSNPN and CDR2 SVGIG (reference sequence). This chain's CDR3 is CAWSQQPNTGELFF. CDR3 bases: TGTGCCTGGAGTCAGCAGCCGAACACCGGGGAGCTGTTTTTT. The complete variable domain, with remaining parts taken from reference TRBV30 and TRBJ2-2, reads SQTIHQWPATLVQPVGSPLSLECTVEGTSNPNLYWYRQAAGRGLQLLFYSVGIGQISSEVPQNLSASRPQDRQFILSSKKLLLSDSGFYLCAWSQQPNTGELFFGEGSRLTVL.

This clone was counted a few times. A junction boundary mismatches the germline segment, possibly from a read error. The V gene is TRBV28, the J gene TRBJ1-2, with 9 bases lining up with TRBD1. This CDR3 has 12 amino acids. Germline assignment: CDR1 MDHEN and CDR2 SYDVKM. The DNA of the CDR3 is TGTGCCAGCAACGAGGACAGGGGCCTTTCCTGCTTC. This encodes CASNEDRGLSCF.